Listed below are T cell receptor beta chains from one sample, sequenced in a study of blood T cell repertoires in COVID-19. Sequencing was performed with immunoSEQ multiplex PCR; in TCRdb, only in-frame clones are kept and a portion is missing. Found here are more than 120,000 clones, approximately 81% of them singletons; the top ten hold 2.6%. Input material: peripheral blood. The origin of the receptors is a human donor with acute or convalescent COVID-19. The donor label of this sample is uncertain. Both conserved end residues are trimmed from each CDR3. Fields, in order: D gene, V gene, CDR3 protein. The D gene is left open where the match is weak.

D: TRBD1
V: TRBV5-4
CDR3: ASSSLSGTGGYGYT

D: TRBD1
V: TRBV19
CDR3: ASSVRRDRGFVGNQPQH

D: NA
V: TRBV28
CDR3: ASRPTQGRVGYT

D: NA
V: TRBV18
CDR3: ASSPQSQEFTEAF

D: NA
V: TRBV19
CDR3: ASSEDSQTYNEQF

D: NA
V: TRBV11-3
CDR3: ASSDGASTDTQY

D: NA
V: TRBV7-8
CDR3: ASSLAEGTKRH

D: NA
V: TRBV10-3
CDR3: AISENPGGDTQY

D: NA
V: TRBV3-1/TRBV3-2
CDR3: ASSPDRRGYNEQF

D: TRBD1
V: TRBV2
CDR3: ASSGGQGSTDTQY

D: NA
V: TRBV7-2
CDR3: ASSLLADTQY

D: NA
V: TRBV4-3
CDR3: ASSQDTAGELF

D: TRBD2
V: TRBV19
CDR3: ASGRLADEQF

D: NA
V: TRBV7-2
CDR3: ASSPHPTDIPLH

D: NA
V: TRBV20-1
CDR3: SAKTVDEQY

D: NA
V: TRBV7-9
CDR3: ASSLWGGGEKLF

D: NA
V: TRBV2
CDR3: ASRYRVGQPQH

D: TRBD2
V: TRBV9
CDR3: ASSVSGGPNEQF

D: NA
V: TRBV9
CDR3: ASSAQVGYEQY

D: NA
V: TRBV28
CDR3: ASSVRTAWGEKLF

D: TRBD1
V: TRBV5-1
CDR3: ASSLTGATEAF

D: TRBD2
V: TRBV11-2
CDR3: ASSLSSGGAWETQY

D: NA
V: TRBV7-2
CDR3: ASSLRAGEDSGNTIY

D: TRBD1
V: TRBV27
CDR3: ASSYKPTGFDEKLF

D: NA
V: TRBV15
CDR3: ATGENTEAF

D: TRBD1
V: TRBV12-3/TRBV12-4
CDR3: ASSLGRGNEQY

D: NA
V: TRBV19
CDR3: ASSSHAPPRIPGQPQH

D: TRBD1
V: TRBV2
CDR3: ASRGTGVALRGYT

D: NA
V: TRBV6-5
CDR3: ASQKGQSYEQY

D: TRBD1
V: TRBV6-2/TRBV6-3
CDR3: ASSPGAGGAVDYGYT

D: TRBD1
V: TRBV5-5
CDR3: ASRPTYRGPNYGYT

D: NA
V: TRBV19
CDR3: ASSTALQGNEKLF

D: TRBD2
V: TRBV3-1/TRBV3-2
CDR3: ASSQAGGPTDTQY

D: NA
V: TRBV9
CDR3: ASSVSTGITGELF

D: NA
V: TRBV5-5
CDR3: ASSLGFLTGGIEKLF

D: NA
V: TRBV23-1
CDR3: ASPPMRGTDYGYT

D: NA
V: TRBV6-6
CDR3: ASSHGGSNEAF

D: TRBD1
V: TRBV4-2
CDR3: ASSRGQANGPQH